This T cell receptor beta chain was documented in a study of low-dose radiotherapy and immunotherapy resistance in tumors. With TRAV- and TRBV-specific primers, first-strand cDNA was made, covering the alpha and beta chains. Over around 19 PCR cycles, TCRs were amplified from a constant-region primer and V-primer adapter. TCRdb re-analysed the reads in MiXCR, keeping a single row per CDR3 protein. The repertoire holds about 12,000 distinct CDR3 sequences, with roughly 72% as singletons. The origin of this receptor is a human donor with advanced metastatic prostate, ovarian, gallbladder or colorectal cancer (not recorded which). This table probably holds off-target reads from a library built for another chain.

CDR3 DNA: TGTGCCAGTAGTATTGGCGGGAGGATGACCGGGGAGCTGTTTTTT. Protein: CASSIGGRMTGELFF. The chain is built from TRBV19 and TRBJ2-2, with 8 bases lining up with TRBD2. In germline, CDR1 is LNHDA, CDR2 SQIVND (reference sequence). Germline trimming cut 3 bases from V and 5 bases from J; bases unmatched to any gene: 5. The CDR3 has 15 amino acids.